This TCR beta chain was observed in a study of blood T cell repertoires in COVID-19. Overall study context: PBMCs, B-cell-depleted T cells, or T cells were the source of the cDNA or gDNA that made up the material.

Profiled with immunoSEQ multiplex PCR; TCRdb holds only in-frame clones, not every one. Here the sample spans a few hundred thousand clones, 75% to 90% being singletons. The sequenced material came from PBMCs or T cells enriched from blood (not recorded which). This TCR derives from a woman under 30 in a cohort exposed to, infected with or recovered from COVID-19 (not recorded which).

This CDR3 is CATSDSLRLPGYTF. CDR3 DNA: TGTGCCACCAGTGATTCCCTGAGATTACCTGGCTACACCTTC. The chain is built from TRBV24-1 and TRBJ1-2; no clear D. The CDR3 sequence is 14 residues long. Germline V CDR1 and CDR2: KGHDR, SFDVKD. The germline V and J ends were trimmed by 2 bases and 7 bases, with 13 bases remaining between them.